The 7 T cell receptor beta chains in this list originate from one sample, sequenced in a study of Ad26.COV2.S vaccination and SARS-CoV-2 variants. As to treatment: roughly 18 received Ad26.COV2.S at low or high dose, single or two shots; 5 received placebo; per-sample allocation not given. Each sample was drawn 63 days after the first injection (of vaccine or placebo). The repertoire was sequenced with immunoSEQ multiplex PCR; TCRdb's copy has only in-frame clones and lacks some. The table records roughly 420,000 clones, about 91% of them present only once. The material sequenced was peripheral blood, taken in a trial of Ad26.COV2.S vaccine versus placebo. Receptor source: a person aged 18-60 years who received the Ad26.COV2.S COVID-19 vaccine or a placebo.

V usage is TRBV5-1 and J usage is TRBJ2-3; D remains unclear. Germline lookup yields CDR1 SGHRS and CDR2 YFSETQ. V was clipped by 0 bases and J by 4 bases, with 9 bases between them. The CDR3 has 14 amino acids. CDR3 sequence: CASSLADSSDTQYF. The CDR3 region has the DNA TGCGCCAGCAGCTTGGCCGATTCTTCAGATACGCAGTATTTT. The full variable domain, with the rest looked up from reference TRBV5-1 and TRBJ2-3, is KAGVTQTPRYLIKTRGQQVTLSCSPISGHRSVSWYQQTPGQGLQFLFEYFSETQRNKGNFPGRFSGRQFSNSRSEMNVSTLELGDSALYLCASSLADSSDTQYFGPGTRLTVL.

This clone was seen a few times. The chain couples TRBV6-2 or TRBV6-3 to TRBJ2-1; 9 bases align to TRBD2. The ends lost 2 bases at V and 3 bases at J; junction bases unmatched: 2. Looked up from germline, CDR1 is MNHEY and CDR2 is SVGEGT. There are 15 residues in the CDR3. The CDR3 DNA reads as TGTGCCAGCAGTTACGGCGGGGGGGACTACAATGAGCAGTTCTTC. Its translation: CASSYGGGDYNEQFF.

V gene TRBV28 combines with J gene TRBJ1-5, with D possibly being TRBD1 (5 bases). The CDR3 sequence is 15 residues long. Between the trimmed V and J ends, which lost 7 bases and 4 bases, there was a span of 17 bases. Germline V gene lookup returns CDR1 MDHEN and CDR2 SYDVKM. The CDR3 sequence: CASTLPGWLNQPQHF. CDR3 nucleotide sequence: TGTGCCAGCACCCTCCCAGGGTGGCTAAATCAGCCCCAGCATTTT.

The chain is built from TRBV11-2 and TRBJ2-1; 10 bases align to TRBD2. V lost 5 bases and J lost 3; bases outside the gene matches: 4. This CDR3 is 15 amino acids long. Per the germline V gene, CDR1 is SGHAT and CDR2 is FQNNGV. The CDR3 is CASSPSGGVYNEQFF. CDR3 sequence (DNA): TGTGCCAGCAGCCCGAGCGGGGGGGTCTACAATGAGCAGTTCTTC.

The chain couples TRBV9 to TRBJ2-5; D gene uncertain. CDR3 size: 15 residues. Per germline, CDR1 SGDLS and CDR2 YYNGEE. V was cut by 7 bases and J by 1 base, with 17 bases left in between. CDR3 DNA sequence: TGTGCCAGCGGTTTAGGGCGGTTTGGCCAAGAGACCCAGTACTTC. Translating it yields CASGLGRFGQETQYF.

The rearrangement joins TRBV28 to TRBJ2-5; D ambiguous. The CDR3 is made up of 11 amino acids. V dropped 7 bases and J dropped 5 bases, with 8 bases sitting between them. The germline gives CDR1 MDHEN, CDR2 SYDVKM. The CDR3 nucleotides read TGTGCCAGCATTGGCCGGGAGACCCAGTACTTC. Amino acid sequence: CASIGRETQYF.

The rearrangement joins TRBV6-5 to TRBJ1-6; no clear D gene. Trimming removed 11 bases from V and 0 bases from J, with 14 bases in between. The germline V gene encodes CDR1 MNHEY and CDR2 SVGAGI. The CDR3 contains 15 residues. The CDR3 sequence is CAATPISSYNSPLHF. The DNA for the CDR3 is TGTGCCGCTACCCCGATTAGCTCCTATAATTCACCCCTCCACTTT.